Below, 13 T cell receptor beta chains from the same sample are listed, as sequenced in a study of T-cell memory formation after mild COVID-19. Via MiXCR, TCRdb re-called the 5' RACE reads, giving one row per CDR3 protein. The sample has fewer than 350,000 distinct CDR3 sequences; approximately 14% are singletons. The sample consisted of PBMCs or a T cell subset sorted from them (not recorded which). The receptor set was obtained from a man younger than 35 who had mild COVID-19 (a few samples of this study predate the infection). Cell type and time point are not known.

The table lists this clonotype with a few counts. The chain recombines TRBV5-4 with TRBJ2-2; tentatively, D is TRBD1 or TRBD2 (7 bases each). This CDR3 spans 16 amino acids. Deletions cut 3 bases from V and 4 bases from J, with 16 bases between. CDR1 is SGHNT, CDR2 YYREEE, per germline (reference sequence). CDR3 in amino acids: CASSWGGTERTGELFF. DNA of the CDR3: TGTGCCAGCAGCTGGGGGGGGACAGAACGCACCGGGGAGCTGTTTTTT. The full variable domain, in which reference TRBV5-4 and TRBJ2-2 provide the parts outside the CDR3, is ETGVTQSPTHLIKTRGQQVTLRCSSQSGHNTVSWYQQALGQGPQFIFQYYREEENGRGNFPPRFSGLQFPNYSSELNVNALELDDSALYLCASSWGGTERTGELFFGEGSRLTVL.

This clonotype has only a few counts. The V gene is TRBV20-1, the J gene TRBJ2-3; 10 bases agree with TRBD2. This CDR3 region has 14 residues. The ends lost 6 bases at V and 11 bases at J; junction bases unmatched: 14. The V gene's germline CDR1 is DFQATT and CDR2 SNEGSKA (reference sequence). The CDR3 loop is CSATIAGGAGVQYF. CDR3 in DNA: TGCAGTGCGACCATAGCGGGGGGAGCCGGTGTGCAGTATTTT.

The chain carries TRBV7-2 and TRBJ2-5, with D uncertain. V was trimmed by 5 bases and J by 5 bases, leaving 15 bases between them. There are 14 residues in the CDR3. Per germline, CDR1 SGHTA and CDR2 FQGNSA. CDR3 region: CASSLNPRVETQYF. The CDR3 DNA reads TGTGCCAGCAGCCTCAACCCCCGGGTTGAGACCCAGTACTTC.

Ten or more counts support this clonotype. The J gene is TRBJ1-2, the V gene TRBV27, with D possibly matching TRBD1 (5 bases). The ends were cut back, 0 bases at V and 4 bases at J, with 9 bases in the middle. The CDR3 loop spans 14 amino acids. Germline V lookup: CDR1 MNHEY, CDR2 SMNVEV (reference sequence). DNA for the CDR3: TGTGCCAGCAGTTTATCGGGGGAAAGCTATGGCTACACCTTC. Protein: CASSLSGESYGYTF.

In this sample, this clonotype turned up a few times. The CDR3 sequence: CASSFTGGSNQPQHF. Here the CDR3 DNA reads TGCGCCAGCAGCTTTACAGGGGGGAGCAATCAGCCCCAGCATTTT. V usage is TRBV5-1 and J usage is TRBJ1-5; 8 bases agree with TRBD1. Germline V gene data show CDR1 as SGHRS and CDR2 as YFSETQ. The CDR3 sequence is 15 residues long. The V segment lost 2 bases and the J segment 1 base; nucleotides outside the gene matches: 2.

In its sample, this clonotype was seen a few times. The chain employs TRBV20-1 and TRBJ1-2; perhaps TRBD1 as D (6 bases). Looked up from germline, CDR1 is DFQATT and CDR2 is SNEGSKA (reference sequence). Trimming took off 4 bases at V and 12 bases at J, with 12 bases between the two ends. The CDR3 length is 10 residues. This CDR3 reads CSATSGGHTF. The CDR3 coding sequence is TGCAGTGCTACAAGCGGGGGCCACACCTTC.

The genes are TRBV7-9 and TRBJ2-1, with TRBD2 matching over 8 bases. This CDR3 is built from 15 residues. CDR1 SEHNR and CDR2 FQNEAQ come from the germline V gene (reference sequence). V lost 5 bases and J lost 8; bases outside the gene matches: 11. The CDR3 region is CASSPTGGDGDEQFF. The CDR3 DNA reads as TGTGCCAGCAGCCCGACGGGGGGGGATGGGGATGAGCAGTTCTTC.

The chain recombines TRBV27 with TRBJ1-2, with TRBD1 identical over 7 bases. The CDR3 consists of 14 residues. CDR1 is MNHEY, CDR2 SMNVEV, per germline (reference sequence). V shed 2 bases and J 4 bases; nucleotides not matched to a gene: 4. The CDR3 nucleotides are TGTGCCAGCAGTTTAAAGGGGGCAAGCTATGGCTACACCTTC. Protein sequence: CASSLKGASYGYTF.

The CDR3 region has the DNA TGCGCCAGCAGCCCCGGGGGCGGGTTGAGGAACACCGGGGAGCTGTTTTTT. Translated: CASSPGGGLRNTGELFF. V usage is TRBV5-1 and J usage is TRBJ2-2; perhaps D is TRBD1 or TRBD2 (6 bases each). This CDR3 has 17 amino acids. V was pared by 4 bases and J by 1 base, with 17 bases between. CDR1 is SGHRS, CDR2 YFSETQ, per germline.

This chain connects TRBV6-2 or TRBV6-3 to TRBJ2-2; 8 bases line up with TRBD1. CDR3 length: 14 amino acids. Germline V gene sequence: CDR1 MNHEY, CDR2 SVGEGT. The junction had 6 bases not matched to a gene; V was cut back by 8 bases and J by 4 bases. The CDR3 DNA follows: TGTGCCAGCGGACAGGGCGGCGTCACCGGGGAGCTGTTTTTT. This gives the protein CASGQGGVTGELFF.

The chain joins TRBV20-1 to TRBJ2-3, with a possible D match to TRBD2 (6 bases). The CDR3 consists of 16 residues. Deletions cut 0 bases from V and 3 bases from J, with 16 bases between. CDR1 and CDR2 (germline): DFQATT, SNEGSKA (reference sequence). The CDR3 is CSARDTRGTETDTQYF. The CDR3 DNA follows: TGCAGTGCTAGAGATACGCGGGGAACTGAGACAGATACGCAGTATTTT.

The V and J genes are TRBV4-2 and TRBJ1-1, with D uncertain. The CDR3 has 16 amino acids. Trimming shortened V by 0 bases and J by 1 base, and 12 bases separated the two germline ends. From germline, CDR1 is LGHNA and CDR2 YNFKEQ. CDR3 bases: TGTGCCAGCAGCCAAGATCCGTGGTCGACGAACACTGAAGCTTTCTTT. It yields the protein CASSQDPWSTNTEAFF.

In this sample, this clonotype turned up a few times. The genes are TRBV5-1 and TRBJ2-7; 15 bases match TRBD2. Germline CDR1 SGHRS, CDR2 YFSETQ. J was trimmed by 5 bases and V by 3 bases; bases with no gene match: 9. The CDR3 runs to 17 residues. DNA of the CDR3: TGCGCCAGCAGCTCCGGACTAGCGGGGGGGCTTGGCGACGAGCAGTACGTC. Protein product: CASSSGLAGGLGDEQYV.